This T cell receptor beta chain is drawn from a study of T cells in Graves' hyperthyroidism and ophthalmopathy. Subjects with ophthalmopathy showed a Clinical Activity Score no lower than 3, a NOSPECS grade no lower than 4, and a duration shorter than 3 months. Criteria for exclusion of patients were uncontrolled infection, other autoimmune disease, pregnancy or lactation. Clinical symptoms, serum thyroxine, TRAb, thyroid ultrasound and orbital computed tomography established diagnosis. There are many counts of this clonotype. As yet, its antigen is unknown. Study-wide points: Ophthalmopathy, which appeared later, was predicted by the model a median 6.5 months before onset.

Amplification of TCR beta CDR3 regions was performed using RNA transcripts as template. TCR CDR3 underwent first-round RT-PCR with the HTBI primer set. TCRdb itself ran the multiplex PCR reads through MiXCR, one entry per CDR3 protein. Among hundreds of thousands of distinct CDR3 sequences listed, 14% were seen once. The TCR sequence derives from a woman between 45 and 60 years old with Graves' ophthalmopathy. Sequences were obtained from blood.

The CDR3: CASSLAAGGHLTDTQYF. In DNA form, the CDR3 reads TGCGCCAGCAGCTTGGCCGCCGGAGGACACCTCACAGATACGCAGTATTTT. The chain couples TRBV5-1 to TRBJ2-3, with D perhaps assigned TRBD1 or TRBD2 (5 bases each). V was trimmed by 0 bases and J by 2 bases, leaving 16 bases between them. From germline, CDR1 is SGHRS and CDR2 YFSETQ. The CDR3 is 17 residues long.